Reported below is one TCR beta chain. Clinical history as reported by participants underpinned cohort assignment. This specimen comes from a study of blood T cell repertoires in COVID-19. Study-level background: Researchers got acute and convalescent COVID-19 samples from the United States, Italy and Spain.

The table came from immunoSEQ multiplex PCR; TCRdb's copy has only in-frame clones and leaves some out. The data contain 400,000 to 500,000 clones, approximately 91% of them singletons. Sequences were obtained from PBMCs or T cells enriched from blood (not recorded which). This receptor was taken from a woman in her late teens or twenties who had been exposed to COVID-19.

The CDR3 reads CASRSGRGNEQYF. CDR3 nucleotides: TGCGCCAGCAGGAGCGGGAGAGGGAACGAGCAGTACTTC. The chain carries TRBV5-1 and TRBJ2-7, with 8 bases identical to TRBD2. Germline trimming cut 5 bases from V and 5 bases from J; bases unmatched to any gene: 6. The germline V gene has CDR1 SGHRS and CDR2 YFSETQ. The CDR3 is 13 residues long.